The 18 T cell receptor beta chains listed next were all sequenced from one sample in a study of T cell repertoires in cytomegalovirus infection. TCRdb called the reads again in MiXCR, with one record for every CDR3 protein. This table holds 740,000 or so distinct CDR3 sequences, 35% found once. Material for sequencing was PBMCs. Every receptor here comes from a human donor in good health (CMV status not recorded). Some clones in this sample may be carry-over from other donors' samples.

A few counts support this clonotype. The rearrangement joins TRBV6-2 or TRBV6-3 to TRBJ1-5; 8 positions agree with TRBD1. The CDR3 runs 16 residues. Losses at the gene ends were 6 bases for V and 1 base for J; bases not matched to a gene: 8. Per the germline V gene, CDR1 is MNHEY and CDR2 is SVGEGT. This CDR3 is CASRLTGGRSNQPQHF. The CDR3 DNA follows: TGTGCCAGCAGGCTAACAGGGGGACGAAGCAATCAGCCCCAGCATTTT.

The chain links TRBV7-9 to TRBJ2-3; D is possibly TRBD2 (6 bases). The CDR3 is 14 amino acids. The germline V gene has CDR1 SEHNR and CDR2 FQNEAQ (reference sequence). V lost 4 bases, J lost 3 bases, and 11 bases lay in between. In DNA form, the CDR3 reads TGTGCCAGCAGCTCCGGACGGGGGACAGATACGCAGTATTTT. Its translation is CASSSGRGTDTQYF. The entire variable domain, with the rest obtained from reference TRBV7-9 and TRBJ2-3, is as follows: DTGVSQNPRHKITKRGQNVTFRCDPISEHNRLYWYRQTLGQGPEFLTYFQNEAQLEKSRLLSDRFSAERPKGSFSTLEIQRTEQGDSAMYLCASSSGRGTDTQYFGPGTRLTVL.

In this sample, this clonotype turned up many times. The CDR3 region has the DNA TGTGCCAGCAGCATTTCCGGGGACCCCACTGAAGCTTTCTTT. Encoded protein: CASSISGDPTEAFF. The genes are TRBV28 and TRBJ1-1, with a tentative D call TRBD1 (5 bases). V was cut by 6 bases and J by 4 bases, with 15 bases left in between. The CDR3 is 14 residues long. In germline, CDR1 is MDHEN, CDR2 SYDVKM.

This clonotype occurred a few times. The chain's CDR3 is CASSISGTENSPLHF. CDR3 DNA: TGTGCCAGTAGTATCTCAGGGACAGAGAATTCACCCCTCCACTTT. The chain couples TRBV19 to TRBJ1-6; 7 bases are shared with TRBD1. V lost 3 bases to trimming and J lost 7 bases; unmatched junction nucleotides: 6. The CDR3 runs 15 residues. CDR1 and CDR2 from the germline V gene are LNHDA and SQIVND (reference sequence).

This clonotype was detected ten times or more. This chain joins TRBV28 and TRBJ1-1, with 7 bases matching TRBD1. The J segment lost 3 bases and the V segment lost 5 bases, leaving 6 bases of the junction unmatched. The V gene's germline CDR1 is MDHEN and CDR2 SYDVKM. The CDR3 sequence is 14 residues long. The CDR3 is CASSGTAGYTEAFF. CDR3 DNA sequence: TGTGCCAGCAGTGGGACAGCCGGTTACACTGAAGCTTTCTTT.

This clonotype was seen a handful of times. The chain is built from TRBV29-1 and TRBJ2-2; a weak D match, TRBD2 (6 bases). Trimming cost V 6 bases and J 0 bases, with 11 bases left between them. The length of the CDR3 is 14 residues. CDR1 and CDR2 (germline): SQVTM, ANQGSEA. CDR3 residues: CSVAGGANTGELFF. In nucleotides, the CDR3 is TGCAGCGTCGCCGGAGGGGCGAACACCGGGGAGCTGTTTTTT.

This clonotype was found a few times. V and J are TRBV6-1 and TRBJ2-7, with 10 bases that match TRBD1. The CDR3 runs 14 residues. V dropped 8 bases and J dropped 2; count of bases not matched to a gene: 6. Germline-derived CDR1 and CDR2 are MNHNS and SASEGT. DNA of the CDR3: TGTGCCAGCTACCGGGACAGGGGCGCCTACGAGCAGTACTTC. This sequence encodes CASYRDRGAYEQYF.

This clonotype was recorded many times. The rearrangement joins TRBV12-3 or TRBV12-4 to TRBJ1-1, with D unclear. Between the trimmed V and J ends, which lost 5 bases and 1 base, there was a span of 14 bases. This CDR3 is 15 amino acids long. This CDR3 is CASSLRTGQNTEAFF. The CDR3 nucleotides read TGTGCCAGCAGTCTACGGACGGGCCAGAACACTGAAGCTTTCTTT.

The table lists this clonotype with a few counts. The CDR3 region is CASSIPWGSERETQYF. CDR3 coding DNA: TGTGCCAGCAGCATTCCATGGGGGTCGGAACGGGAGACCCAGTACTTC. V is TRBV11-1 and J is TRBJ2-5, with D perhaps given as TRBD1 or TRBD2 (5 bases each). CDR1 is SGHAT, CDR2 FQDESV, per germline (reference sequence). V was cut by 5 bases and J by 5 bases, with 21 bases left in between. This CDR3 region has 16 residues.

The table lists this clonotype with a few counts. The junction does not match germline at one end; this may be a read error. The CDR3 region has the DNA TGTGCTAGCAGCTTAGACCCTATGGGGCCCCAGCATTTT. Amino acid sequence: CASSLDPMGPQHF. This sequence joins TRBV7-7 and TRBJ1-5; D uncertain. The germline V gene has CDR1 SSHAT and CDR2 FNYEAQ (reference sequence). CDR3 size: 13 residues. The entire variable domain, with the rest obtained from reference TRBV7-7 and TRBJ1-5, is as follows: GAGVSQSPRYKVTKRGQDVTLRCDPISSHATLYWYQQALGQGPEFLTYFNYEAQPDKSGLPSDRFSAERPEGSISTLTIQRTEQRDSAMYRCASSLDPMGPQHFGDGTRLSIL.

This clonotype was seen only a few times. The rearrangement uses TRBV19 and TRBJ1-5, with 7 positions matching TRBD1. Germline CDR1 is LNHDA and CDR2 is SQIVND (reference sequence). V shed 4 bases and J 0 bases; nucleotides not matched to a gene: 9. The CDR3 sequence is 17 residues long. The CDR3 coding sequence is TGTGCCAGTAGTACCCTTAGACAGGGACCTAGCAATCAGCCCCAGCATTTT. Translated, it gives CASSTLRQGPSNQPQHF.

This clonotype occurred many times. As DNA, the CDR3 is TGTGCCAGCAGTCTAACAGGGGGCCAAGAGACCCAGTACTTC. This gives the protein CASSLTGGQETQYF. The J gene is TRBJ2-5, the V gene TRBV6-1; 8 positions agree with TRBD1. Germline values: CDR1 MNHNS, CDR2 SASEGT. The CDR3 has 14 residues. J lost 1 base, V lost 5 bases, and 3 bases had no gene match.

This clonotype showed up just a few times. The chain uses TRBV12-3 or TRBV12-4 and TRBJ2-7; D perhaps matches TRBD1 (6 bases). The germline V and J ends were trimmed by 7 bases and 2 bases, with 15 bases remaining between them. The CDR3 is made up of 14 amino acids. Here the CDR3 reads CASNDGGPTYEQYF. CDR3 nucleotide sequence: TGTGCCAGCAATGATGGGGGCCCAACCTACGAGCAGTACTTC.

In this sample, this clonotype turned up a few times. The V and J genes are TRBV10-3 and TRBJ2-1; 8 nucleotides agree with TRBD2. The CDR3 runs to 16 residues. Germline V gene lookup returns CDR1 ENHRY and CDR2 SYGVKD. J lost 5 bases, V lost 3 bases, and 9 bases had no gene match. DNA of the CDR3: TGTGCCATCAGTGACCTCTCTCGCGGGGGGAACAATGAGCAGTTCTTC. Its translation: CAISDLSRGGNNEQFF.

A few counts support this clonotype. The chain links TRBV7-1 to TRBJ1-2, with D perhaps TRBD1 (6 bases). TRBV7-1 is an ORF; its function is uncertain. V dropped 7 bases and J dropped 2 bases, with 20 bases sitting between them. This CDR3 has 16 residues. The chain's CDR3 is CASTNIRDNLNYGYTF. CDR3 nucleotide sequence: TGTGCCAGCACAAATATCCGGGACAACCTAAACTATGGCTACACCTTC.

The chain's CDR3 is CASSLAQRDTDTQYF. In DNA, the CDR3 is TGTGCCAGCAGCTTAGCGCAGAGGGACACAGATACGCAGTATTTT. V usage is TRBV7-6 and J usage is TRBJ2-3; the D gene is possibly TRBD2 (5 bases). This CDR3 region has 15 residues. V was shortened by 0 bases and J by 2 bases, with 9 bases between the two germline ends. Germline CDR1 SGHVS, CDR2 FNYEAQ.

As for this clonotype: Being one base from a much bigger clone, this may be a read error. The conserved phenylalanine or tryptophan is not found at the CDR3 terminus, so this likely reflects a read error. V gene TRBV7-2 combines with J gene TRBJ1-2, with D perhaps TRBD1 (5 bases). Trimming took 0 bases from V and 3 from J, leaving 8 bases between them. Per germline, CDR1 SGHTA and CDR2 FQGNSA. This CDR3 region has 14 residues. The DNA of the CDR3 is TGTGCCAGCAGCTTAGCTCAGGGAGACTATGGCTACACCTTA. Translation gives CASSLAQGDYGYTL.

This clonotype was counted between two and nine times. The V and J genes are TRBV20-1 and TRBJ2-7, with TRBD2 as a possible D gene (5 bases). The CDR3 loop spans 13 amino acids. Germline V gene lookup returns CDR1 DFQATT and CDR2 SNEGSKA (reference sequence). The V end was cut by 5 bases, the J end by 2 bases, with 13 bases between. This CDR3 is CSAPPDSTYEQYF. Written as DNA, the CDR3 is TGCAGTGCTCCCCCGGACTCGACCTACGAGCAGTACTTC.